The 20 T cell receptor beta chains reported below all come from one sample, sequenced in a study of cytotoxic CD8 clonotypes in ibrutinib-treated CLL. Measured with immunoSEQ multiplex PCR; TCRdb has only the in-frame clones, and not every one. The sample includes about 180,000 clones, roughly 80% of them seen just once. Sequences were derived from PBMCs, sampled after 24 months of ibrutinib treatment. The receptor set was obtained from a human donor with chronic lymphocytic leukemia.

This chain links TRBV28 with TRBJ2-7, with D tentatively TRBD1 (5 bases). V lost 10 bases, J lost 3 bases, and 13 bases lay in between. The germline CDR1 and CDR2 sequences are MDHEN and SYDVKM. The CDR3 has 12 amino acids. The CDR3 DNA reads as TGTGCCACCAGCAGGGCGTTCTACGAGCAGTACTTC. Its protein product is CATSRAFYEQYF.

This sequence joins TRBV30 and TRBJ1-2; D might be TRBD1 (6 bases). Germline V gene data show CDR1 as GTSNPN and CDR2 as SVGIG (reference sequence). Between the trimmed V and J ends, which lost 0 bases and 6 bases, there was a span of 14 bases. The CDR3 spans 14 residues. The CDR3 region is CAWSVNVQGDGYTF. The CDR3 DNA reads TGTGCCTGGAGTGTTAACGTACAGGGAGATGGCTACACCTTC.

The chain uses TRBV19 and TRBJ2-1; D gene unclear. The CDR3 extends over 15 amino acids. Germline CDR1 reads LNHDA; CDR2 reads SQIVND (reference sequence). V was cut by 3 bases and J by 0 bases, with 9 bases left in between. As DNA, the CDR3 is TGTGCCAGTAGTATGGGCGAGAGCTCCTACAATGAGCAGTTCTTC. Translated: CASSMGESSYNEQFF.

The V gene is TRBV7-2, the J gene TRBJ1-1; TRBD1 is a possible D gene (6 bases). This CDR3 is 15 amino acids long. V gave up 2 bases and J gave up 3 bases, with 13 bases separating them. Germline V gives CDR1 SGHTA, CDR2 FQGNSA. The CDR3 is CASSLSRGAHTEAFF. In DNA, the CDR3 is TGTGCCAGCAGCTTAAGCCGGGGGGCGCACACTGAAGCTTTCTTT.

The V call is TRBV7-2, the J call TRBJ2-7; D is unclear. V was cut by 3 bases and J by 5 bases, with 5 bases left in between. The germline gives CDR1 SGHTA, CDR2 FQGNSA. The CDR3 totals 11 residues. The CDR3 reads CASSLQDEQYF. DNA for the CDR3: TGTGCCAGCAGCTTGCAGGACGAGCAGTACTTC.

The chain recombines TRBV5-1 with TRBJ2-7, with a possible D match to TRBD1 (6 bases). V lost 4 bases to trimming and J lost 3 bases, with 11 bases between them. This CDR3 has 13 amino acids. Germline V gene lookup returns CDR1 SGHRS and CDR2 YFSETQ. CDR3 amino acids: CASSRGTFYEQYF. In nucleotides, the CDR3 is TGCGCCAGCAGCAGAGGGACATTCTACGAGCAGTACTTC.

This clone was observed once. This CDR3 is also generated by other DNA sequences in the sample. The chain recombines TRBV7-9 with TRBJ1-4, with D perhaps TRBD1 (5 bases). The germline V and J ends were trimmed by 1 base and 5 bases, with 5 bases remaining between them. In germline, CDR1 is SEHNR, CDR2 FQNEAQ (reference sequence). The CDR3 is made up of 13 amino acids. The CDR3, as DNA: TGTGCCAGCAGCTTAGGGGGGAATGAAAAACTGTTTTTT. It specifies CASSLGGNEKLFF.

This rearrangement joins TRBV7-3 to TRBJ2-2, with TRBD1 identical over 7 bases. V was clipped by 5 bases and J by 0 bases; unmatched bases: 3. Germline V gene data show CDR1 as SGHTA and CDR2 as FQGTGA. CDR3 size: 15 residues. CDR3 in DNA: TGTGCCAGCAGCCCCGGGACAGCGAACACCGGGGAGCTGTTTTTT. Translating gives CASSPGTANTGELFF.

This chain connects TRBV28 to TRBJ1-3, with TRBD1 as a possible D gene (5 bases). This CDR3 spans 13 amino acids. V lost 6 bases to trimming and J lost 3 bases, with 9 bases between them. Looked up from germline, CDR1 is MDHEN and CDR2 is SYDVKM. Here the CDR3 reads CASSPGGGNTIYF. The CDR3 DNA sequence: TGTGCCAGCAGCCCTGGGGGTGGAAACACCATATATTTT.

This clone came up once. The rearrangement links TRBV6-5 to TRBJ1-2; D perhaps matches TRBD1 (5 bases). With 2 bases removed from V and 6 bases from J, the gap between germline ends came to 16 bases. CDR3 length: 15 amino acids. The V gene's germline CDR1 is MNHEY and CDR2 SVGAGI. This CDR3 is CASSYRRGRLDGYTF. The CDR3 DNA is TGTGCCAGCAGTTACCGGAGGGGCAGGTTGGATGGCTACACCTTC.

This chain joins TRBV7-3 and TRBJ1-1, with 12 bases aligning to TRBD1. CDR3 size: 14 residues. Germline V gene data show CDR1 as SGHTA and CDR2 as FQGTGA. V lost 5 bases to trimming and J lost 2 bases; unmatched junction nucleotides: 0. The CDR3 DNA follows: TGTGCCAGCAGCGGGACAGGGGGCAACACTGAAGCTTTCTTT. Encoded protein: CASSGTGGNTEAFF. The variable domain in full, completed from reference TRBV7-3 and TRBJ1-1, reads GAGVSQTPSNKVTEKGKYVELRCDPISGHTALYWYRQSLGQGPEFLIYFQGTGAADDSGLPNDRFFAVRPEGSVSTLKIQRTERGDSAVYLCASSGTGGNTEAFFGQGTRLTVV.

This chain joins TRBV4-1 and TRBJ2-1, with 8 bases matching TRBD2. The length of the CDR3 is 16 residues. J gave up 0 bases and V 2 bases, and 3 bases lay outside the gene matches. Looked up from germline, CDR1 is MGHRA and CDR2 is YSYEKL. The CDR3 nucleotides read TGCGCCAGCAGCCAACCCGGGACTAGCTCCTACAATGAGCAGTTCTTC. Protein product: CASSQPGTSSYNEQFF.

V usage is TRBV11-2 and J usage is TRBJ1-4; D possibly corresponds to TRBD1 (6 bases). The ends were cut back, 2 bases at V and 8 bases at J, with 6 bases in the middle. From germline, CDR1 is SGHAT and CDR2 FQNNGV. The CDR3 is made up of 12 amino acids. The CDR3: CASSLRGEKLFF. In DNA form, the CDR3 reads TGTGCCAGCAGCTTAAGGGGGGAAAAACTGTTTTTT.

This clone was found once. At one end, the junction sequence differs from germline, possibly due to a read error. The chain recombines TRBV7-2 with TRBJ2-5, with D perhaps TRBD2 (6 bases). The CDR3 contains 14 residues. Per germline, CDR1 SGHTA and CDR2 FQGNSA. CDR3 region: CASSLAGGGETLYF. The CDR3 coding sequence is TGTGCCAGCAGCTTAGCGGGAGGAGGAGAGACCCTGTACTTC.

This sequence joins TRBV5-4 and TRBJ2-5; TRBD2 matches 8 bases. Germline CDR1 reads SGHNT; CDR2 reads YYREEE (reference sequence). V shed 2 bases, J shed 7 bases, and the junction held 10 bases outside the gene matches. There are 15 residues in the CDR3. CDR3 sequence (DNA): TGTGCCAGCAGCTTAGCAGCGGGAGTAGGTGGGACCCAGTACTTC. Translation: CASSLAAGVGGTQYF.

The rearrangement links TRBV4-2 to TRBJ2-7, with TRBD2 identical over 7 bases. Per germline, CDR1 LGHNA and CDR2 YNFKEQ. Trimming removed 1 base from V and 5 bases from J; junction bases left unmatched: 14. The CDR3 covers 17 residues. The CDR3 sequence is CASSQGAGLPQGNEQYF. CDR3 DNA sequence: TGTGCCAGCAGCCAAGGTGCGGGACTACCCCAAGGTAACGAGCAGTACTTC.

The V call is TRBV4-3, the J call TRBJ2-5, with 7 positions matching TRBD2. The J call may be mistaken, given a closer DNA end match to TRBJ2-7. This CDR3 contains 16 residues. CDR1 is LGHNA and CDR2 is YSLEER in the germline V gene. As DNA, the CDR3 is TGCGCCAGCAGCCAAGATGGGTCTAGCGGACCCTACGAGCAGTACTTC. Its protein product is CASSQDGSSGPYEQYF.

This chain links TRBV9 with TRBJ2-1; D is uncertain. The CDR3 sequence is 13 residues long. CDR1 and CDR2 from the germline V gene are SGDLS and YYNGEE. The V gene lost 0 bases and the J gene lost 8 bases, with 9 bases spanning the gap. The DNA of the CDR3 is TGTGCCAGCAGCGTAGACCTAATCCATGAGCAGTTCTTC. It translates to CASSVDLIHEQFF.

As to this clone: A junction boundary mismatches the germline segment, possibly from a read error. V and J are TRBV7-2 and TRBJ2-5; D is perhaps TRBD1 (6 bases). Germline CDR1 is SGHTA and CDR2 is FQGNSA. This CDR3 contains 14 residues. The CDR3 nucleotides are TGTGCCAGCAGCCCTATACAGGGCCAAGGGACCCAGTACTTC. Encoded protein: CASSPIQGQGTQYF.

CDR3: CASSPRETGTDTQYF. The CDR3, as DNA: TGTGCCAGCAGCCCCAGGGAAACTGGCACAGATACGCAGTATTTT. This rearrangement joins TRBV11-2 to TRBJ2-3, with D tentatively TRBD1 (5 bases). Germline V gives CDR1 SGHAT, CDR2 FQNNGV. The CDR3 length is 15 residues. The V end was cut by 5 bases, the J end by 1 base, with 13 bases between.